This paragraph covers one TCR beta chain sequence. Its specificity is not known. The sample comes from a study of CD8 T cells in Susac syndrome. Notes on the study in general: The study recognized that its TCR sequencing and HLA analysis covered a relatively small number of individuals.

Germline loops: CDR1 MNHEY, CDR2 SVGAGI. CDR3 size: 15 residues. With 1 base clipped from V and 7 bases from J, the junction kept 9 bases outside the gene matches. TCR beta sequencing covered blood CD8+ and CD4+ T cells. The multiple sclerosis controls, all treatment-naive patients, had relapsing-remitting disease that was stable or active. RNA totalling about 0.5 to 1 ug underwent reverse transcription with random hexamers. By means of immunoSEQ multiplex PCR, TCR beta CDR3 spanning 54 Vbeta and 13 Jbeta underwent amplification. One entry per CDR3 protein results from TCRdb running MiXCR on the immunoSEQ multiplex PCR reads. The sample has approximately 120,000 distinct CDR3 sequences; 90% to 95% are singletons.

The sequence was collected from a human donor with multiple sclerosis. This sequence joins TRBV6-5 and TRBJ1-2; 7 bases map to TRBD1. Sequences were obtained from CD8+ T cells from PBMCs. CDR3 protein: CASSYLTGVGFGYTF. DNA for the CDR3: TGTGCCAGCAGTTACTTAACAGGGGTGGGGTTTGGCTACACCTTC.